This T cell receptor (beta chain) was captured in a study of blood T cell repertoires in COVID-19. Study-wide context: Acute-phase and convalescent COVID-19 samples originated in the United States, Italy and Spain. PBMCs, B-cell-depleted T cells, or T cells provided the cDNA or gDNA that made up the material.

J lost 8 bases, V lost 1 base, and 17 bases had no gene match. CDR1 is MNHNS, CDR2 SASEGT, per germline. This CDR3 spans 19 amino acids. This clone was seen a handful of times. In the authors' workflow: Amplification of reference gene primers provided the estimated nucleated cell counts. TCRdb's table, derived via immunoSEQ multiplex PCR, lists solely in-frame clones and lacks some. The DNA gave D and trimming, while V, J and clone size come from that table. The table records 250,000 to 350,000 clones, approximately 90% of them present only once. The rearrangement joins TRBV6-1 to TRBJ1-4; 9 bases agree with TRBD1. This TCR derives from a man aged 25-45 years with acute or convalescent COVID-19. The sequencing input was peripheral blood. CDR3: CASSEDQRLRGTGREKLFF. The CDR3 DNA reads as TGTGCCAGCAGTGAAGACCAGAGACTCCGGGGGACAGGGCGCGAAAAACTGTTTTTT.